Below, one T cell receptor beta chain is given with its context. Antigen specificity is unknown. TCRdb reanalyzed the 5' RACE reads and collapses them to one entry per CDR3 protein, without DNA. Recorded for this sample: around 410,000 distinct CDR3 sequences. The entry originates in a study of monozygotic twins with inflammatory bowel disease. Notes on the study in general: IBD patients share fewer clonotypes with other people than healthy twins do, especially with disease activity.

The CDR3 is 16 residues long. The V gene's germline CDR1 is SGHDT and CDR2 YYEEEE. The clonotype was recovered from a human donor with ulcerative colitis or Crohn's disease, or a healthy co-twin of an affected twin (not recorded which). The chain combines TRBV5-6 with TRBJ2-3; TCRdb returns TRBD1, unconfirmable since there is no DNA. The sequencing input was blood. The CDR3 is CASRPLDRASTDTQYF.